This T cell receptor (beta chain) was documented in a study of cytomegalovirus exposure and HLA in healthy donors. PCR was performed using 60 Vbeta and 13 Jbeta primers. Repertoires were generated with immunoSEQ multiplex PCR, while TCRdb's copy carries only in-frame clones and drops some. The table has 77,000 or so clones, roughly 76% seen once. The germline CDR1 and CDR2 sequences are MDHEN and SYDVKM. V was pared by 7 bases and J by 9 bases, with 12 bases of the junction left unmatched. This CDR3 region has 14 residues. Broader study findings: A later analysis found that most CMV-associated TCR beta chains appeared HLA-restricted.

For this clone: Its antigen is unknown.

The clonotype originates from a woman aged 40 to 49 in good health and CMV-seronegative. The sequenced material came from PBMCs. V and J are TRBV28 and TRBJ2-1; TRBD2 aligns across 7 bases. The CDR3 sequence is CASMGGGRGTEQFF. CDR3 nucleotides: TGTGCCAGCATGGGAGGCGGGAGAGGTACTGAGCAGTTCTTC.